The T cell receptor (beta chain) described here comes from a study of cytomegalovirus exposure and HLA in healthy donors (dated by TCRdb to 2016 to 2017). General notes on the study: In an earlier analysis of approximately 640 of the donors, 276 Gb of sequence data and 100 million or so unique TCR beta sequences from 150 million to 200 million T cells were reported. The number of donors typed differed by locus, with roughly 629-640 for A, B, C, DRB1 and DQB1, roughly 520 for DQA1, nearly 610 for DPA1, and some 470 for DPB1. On average, roughly 200,000 unique TCR beta nucleotide sequences were sequenced per donor among a few hundred genotyped donors of the cohort, with roughly 19% of those sequences being non-productive. Every repertoire in the discovery cohort had been generated on one and the same sequencing platform. The study aimed to test whether signatures of past pathogen exposure could be identified by cataloging public T cell receptors. A later analysis re-examined previously published TCR beta repertoires from just over 650 donors and added high-resolution HLA genotyping to investigate patterns of TCR occurrence. High-throughput TCR immunosequencing, statistical association of individual TCRs with disease status, and machine learning were combined to predict cytomegalovirus infection status. Alongside the repertoire data, information on donor age, sex, ethnicity and CMV serostatus was compiled. The genetic ancestry cluster associated with self-reported Caucasian donors included roughly four fifths of the roughly 390 genotyped donors. Because of strong linkage in the cohort, roughly five DR-DQ haplotypes were treated as single units for association and clustering. Using immunosequencing, the study profiled T cell repertoires from fewer than 700 subjects and related those repertoires to cytomegalovirus serostatus. An earlier analysis of fewer than 750 of the donors used high-throughput TCR beta sequencing to judge whether each TCR beta V gene segment behaved as functional or pseudogenic. A later genetic analysis used genome-wide SNP genotypes for about 65% of the 666 donors, treating that subset as a discovery cohort. An early release that covered 640 HLA-typed donors contained around 330 gigabases of sequencing data and 75 million to 100 million unique TCR sequences. A separate validation cohort of about 110 different subjects was used in addition to the approximately 640-subject first cohort. HLA typing included class I and class II loci at four-digit resolution. Rather than using new phenotypic data, the later analysis identified candidate immune exposures from TCR beta sequences and from how often those sequences occurred across donors.

The cohort was made up of 666 healthy bone marrow donors. Cohort members were all nominally healthy when sampled, although unrecorded immune exposures were likely present. The donor was CMV seropositive and was included in the group of around 300 seropositive cohort members. A peripheral blood sample was collected from each donor, and TCR beta sequencing was performed on peripheral blood mononuclear cells. The Qiagen DNeasy Blood Extraction Kit was used to extract genomic DNA from the blood cell samples. Libraries came from the immunoSEQ multiplex PCR assay. For the multiplex PCR, a mixture combining 60 forward primers for TCR Vbeta segments and 13 reverse primers for TCR Jbeta segments was used. Amplification of the CDR3 region of rearranged TCR beta genes was performed with a multiplex PCR assay on genomic DNA. On the Illumina HiSeq System, the amplified TCR beta libraries were sequenced as 87-base-pair reads. On the study's bioinformatics: A later analysis tallied approximately 87 million unique TCR beta chains across the 700 or so repertoires, and around 9.9 million of those chains were shared by two or more donors. A nearest-neighbor algorithm error-corrected the raw reads and collapsed the reads into unique sequences, merging closely related sequences to remove PCR and sequencing errors. CDR3 sequences were aligned to IMGT reference sequences to assign V, D and J gene segments. For a sequence to be retained, a match of at least six nucleotides was required to both a V gene segment and a J gene segment. A rearrangement counted as productive if the CDR3 had no stop codons and remained in frame with V and J, and every other rearrangement counted as non-productive. Following IMGT convention, CDR3 was defined as the stretch from the second conserved V-encoded cysteine to the conserved J-encoded phenylalanine. Sequences without an unambiguous match to a single V gene segment were excluded from the earlier analysis of 450 to 650 of the donors. An earlier analysis of several hundred of the donors called V segments functional above 56.7% productive rearrangements and segregating when the between-donor standard deviation exceeded 5%. To diagnose cytomegalovirus status from the catalog of TCR beta chain sequences, a statistical classification framework was built. A later analysis assigned V and J genes by comparing TCR nucleotide sequences with IMGT/GENE-DB human TR gene sequences. In a later analysis, CDR3 sequences and most-parsimonious VDJ recombination scenarios were assigned using the TCRdist pipeline. In a later analysis, each TCR beta chain was defined by its CDR3 amino acid sequence together with its V-gene family, and reads lacking a unique V-gene family were excluded. In a later analysis, approximately 590 highly shared, low-generation-probability nucleotide sequences were removed to address suspected cross-contamination and a sequencing artifact. A later analysis calculated a clonal expansion index for each public chain from normalized within-repertoire ranks of inferred template counts. In a later analysis, generation probabilities were computed with a VDJ recombination model fitted to out-of-frame rearrangements, and the resulting probabilities were checked against IGoR. In a later analysis, hypergeometric tests were used to score TCR-TCR, TCR-HLA and TCR-CMV co-occurrence, with a repertoire-size bias correction applied to TCR pairs. False discovery rates were estimated in a later analysis by permuting HLA or CMV assignments 20 times. In a later analysis, co-occurring TCRs were grouped with DBSCAN, and TCRdist sequence similarity was added when clustering was performed within HLA-allele-positive subsets. Co-occurrence clustering excluded repertoires with fewer than 30,000 or more than 120,000 public chains, plus five with anomalous nucleotide sharing. As stored in TCRdb, this immuneACCESS dataset retains in-frame rearrangements with V and J assigned. A fraction of the clones does not appear; measured against another copy, unresolved V genes explain less than half of the discrepancy, and the remainder lacks a known reason. V, J and clone size are taken as reported in that table, and D and trimming were inferred from the DNA itself. Counted in this sample were some 44,000 clones; around 90% of them appeared once. The ten largest clones take up around 8% of the sample.

What the research found in general, with its limitations: The study gave a list of about 150 TCR beta chains associated with cytomegalovirus. Presence/absence analyses assumed roughly uniform sequencing depth across donors, an assumption that may not hold. A later genetic analysis reported fewer N-insertions in productive TCRs among donors in an Asian-associated ancestry cluster than the roughly 670-donor mean. A cluster of highly shared sequence variants was judged likely to be a technical artifact of the sequencing pipeline. Immune exposure information for the cohort was limited to CMV serostatus. A later analysis found that most CMV-associated TCR beta chains appeared HLA-restricted, with HLA associations seemingly driven largely by CMV exposure. Roughly 17 rarely observed V segments, including chromosome 9 orphons, were excluded from the earlier analysis of some 590 of the donors because counts were too low. Three of the identified cytomegalovirus-associated TCR beta chains were confirmed in vitro to be specific for cytomegalovirus antigens. Assigning TCR associations to individual alleles was difficult when HLA alleles, especially DR and DQ, strongly co-occurred. The cohort was sequenced for TCR beta chains only, and without alpha or paired-chain data the features that could be detected were limited. Cytomegalovirus status was reported to be diagnosed by the classifier with high specificity and sensitivity in both the original and validation cohorts. Compared with equally common non-associated chains, HLA-associated TCR beta chains in a later analysis were more clonally expanded and had lower generation probabilities. An association between a missense DCLRE1C variant and V-gene and J-gene trimming of TCR beta chains was found in a later genetic analysis and replicated in an independent cohort. The authors suggested that the approach could potentially be extended to other disease states and immunological phenotypes. A further reported finding was that TCR beta sequences accurately predicted the HLA-A and HLA-B alleles for most subjects in the first cohort. A later analysis associated about 17,000 TCR beta sequences with specific HLA alleles at a false discovery rate of 0.05. In a later analysis, the rate of TCR association differed among HLA loci, with DRB1 alleles having the most associated TCRs and HLA-C alleles having the fewest. Linkage disequilibrium might explain the correlated functional status among segregating V segments, but an unknown experimental factor could not be excluded. HLA typing was unavailable for some donors at each locus, so association tests used only the typed subset. Most TCR sequences were seen in very few donors, while some public TCRs were found in many individuals. In an earlier analysis of several hundred of the donors, most TCR beta V segments were observed in productive rearrangements about 87% or about 30% of the time, broadly matching IMGT annotations. In a later analysis, several top co-occurrence clusters were reported to appear linked to parvovirus B19, influenza, CMV and Epstein-Barr virus.

In the case of this clone: The antigen it binds to is not known. Base quality data are lacking; no much larger clone is found one base away.

Sequenced: PBMCs. This sequence originates from a woman aged 40 to 55 in good health and CMV-seropositive.

The CDR3 reads as follows: CASTPRDRPGYTF. The DNA sequence is as follows: TGTGCCAGCACCCCAAGGGACAGGCCTGGCTACACCTTC. The rearrangement joined TRBV6-5 to TRBJ1-2, with 8 junctional bases fitting TRBD1. Per the germline V gene, MNHEY is the CDR1 and SVGAGI is the CDR2. The germline V and J ends show losses of 7 bases and 7 bases respectively, and no gene match explains 8 bases of the junction. From the cysteine up to the phenylalanine, the CDR3 has a length of 13 residues. Only the CDR3 portion is preserved as DNA: 39 bases, with reading frame beginning at the first base.